This T cell receptor (beta chain) was sequenced during a study of T cell repertoires in ileal Crohn's disease. Findings and limits, study-wide: Clonality above 26.8% at surgery always came with endoscopic recurrence.

V was clipped by 0 bases and J by 7 bases, with 7 bases between them. There are 12 residues in the CDR3. Germline CDR1 is SGDLS and CDR2 is YYNGEE. Generated by immunoSEQ multiplex PCR, the TCRdb table keeps only in-frame clones and is missing some. The sample shows around 8,600 clones, around three quarters of them seen only once. In regard to this clone: Antigen specificity is unknown.

This chain connects TRBV9 to TRBJ1-1, with D possibly being TRBD1 (6 bases). Specimen: ileal tissue. This TCR was sampled from an adult with Crohn's disease. The CDR3 DNA is TGTGCCAGCAGCGTAGGGACAGATGAAGCTTTCTTT. Its translation: CASSVGTDEAFF.